This T cell receptor (beta chain) was sequenced for a study of T cell responses to AZD1222 COVID-19 vaccine (dated by TCRdb to about 2021). Background for the entire study: AZD1222 recipients with second doses at about 4 weeks or about 12 weeks were pooled, because spike-specific TCR depth and breadth did not differ between schedules. TCR sequencing was performed for 233 trial participants, of whom about 200 were given two doses of AZD1222 and around 25 were given two doses of MenACWY control vaccine. Trial participants were enrolled into age subgroups of 18-55, 56-69 and 70-plus years, which contained roughly 140, 27 and 60 TCR-sequenced participants, respectively.

On this clone: What antigen it recognizes has not been identified. Base qualities are missing; no much larger clone stands one base away.

The sample's time point label, decoded: baseline before first vaccination. The vaccinee samples were drawn from two UK trials, COV001 and COV002, one of which was a single-blind randomized controlled phase 2/3 trial testing AZD1222 (ChAdOx1 nCoV-19) in healthy adults. For TCRbeta chain sequencing, PBMC samples from trial participants were taken at day 0 and at day 28 after the second dose. Beyond this particular receptor, the publication reports: In the small 56-69-year group, the increase in depth fell short of significance, most likely because of low power. Reportedly, almost half of the unique spike-specific TCRs recognized epitopes lying outside the regions that are mutated in the B.1.351 and B.1.1.7 variants. Because no day 14 peak-response samples were available, repertoires were characterized only after the peak T cell response. Only six AZD1222 recipients were SARS-CoV-2 seropositive at baseline, limiting conclusions about previously exposed vaccinees. Participants were mostly white British, with more females than males. The authors suggested clonal diversity may have been underestimated. Spike-specific TCR breadth and depth rose significantly after two AZD1222 doses compared with day 0 and with MenACWY recipients. The vaccine-associated CD4 TCRs covered the entire spike protein, and the dominant responses fell in regions 160-218 and 743-854.

Reading the germline V gene gives CDR1 SGDLS and CDR2 YYNGEE. Between the V and J ends, shortened by 0 bases and 2 bases respectively, the junction contains 11 bases. The CDR3 goes from the cysteine to the phenylalanine over 15 residues. Only the CDR3 part of the read is kept: 45 bases, read in frame from the first base. The CDR3 regions of human TCRbeta chains were analyzed by immunosequencing. The source study handled its data this way. TCRs in the repertoires were compared against a reference library of SARS-CoV-2-specific TCRs that had been generated with the MIRA antigen-specificity platform. Breadth was defined as the fraction of unique TCRs that were SARS-CoV-2-associated, and depth was defined as the fraction of total T cells that were SARS-CoV-2-associated. Using the MIRA data, each spike-specific TCR was assigned both to the spike region to which the TCR was reactive and to a CD4 or CD8 class. Log10-transformed breadth and depth values were compared by one-way ANOVA with Sidak's multiple comparisons tests. TCRdb mirrors the immuneACCESS table, restricted to in-frame sequences. Some clones are absent from its copies; in checked studies, under half trace to an unresolved V gene, and the reason for the others is unknown. V, J and clone size were drawn from that table, and D and trimming were deduced from the DNA. The sample table lists some 120,000 clones, about 90% of them with a count of one. The ten largest account for 5% to 5.5% of the sample.

The source of this sequence is an adult in good health. The input for sequencing was peripheral blood, taken on day 0 of AZD1222 vaccination. The sequence joins TRBV9 to TRBJ1-2; TRBD1 might be the D gene, on 6 matching bases. CDR3 loop: CASSVDGQTNYGYTF. The nucleotide sequence reads TGTGCCAGCAGCGTAGACGGACAGACAAACTATGGCTACACCTTC.